This T cell receptor beta chain was found in a study of T cells after yellow fever vaccination. The CDR3 spans 16 residues. Germline CDR1 and CDR2: KGHDR and SFDVKD. Trimming removed 11 bases at V and 3 bases at J, with 21 bases between. It was through 5'RACE template switching that TCR cDNA was made, with a universal primer site and UMIs added. TCRdb reprocessed the 5' RACE reads via MiXCR and lists one record per CDR3 protein. The data show 300,000 to 350,000 distinct CDR3 sequences, with 3.5% to 4.5% seen just once and about 24% held by the top ten. Of note for this clonotype: Its antigen remains unknown.

The study, taken as a whole, reports: By day 5 rather than day 15, the secondary response had peaked, though it was weaker.

The origin of this receptor is a young man who received the YFV17D yellow fever vaccine. The sample in question was PBMCs, obtained 5 days after the yellow fever booster vaccination. The chain employs TRBV24-1 and TRBJ2-2; D is possibly TRBD1 (6 bases). The CDR3 here is CAIPNKQGADTGELFF. The CDR3 DNA reads TGTGCCATCCCTAATAAACAGGGAGCCGACACCGGGGAGCTGTTTTTT.